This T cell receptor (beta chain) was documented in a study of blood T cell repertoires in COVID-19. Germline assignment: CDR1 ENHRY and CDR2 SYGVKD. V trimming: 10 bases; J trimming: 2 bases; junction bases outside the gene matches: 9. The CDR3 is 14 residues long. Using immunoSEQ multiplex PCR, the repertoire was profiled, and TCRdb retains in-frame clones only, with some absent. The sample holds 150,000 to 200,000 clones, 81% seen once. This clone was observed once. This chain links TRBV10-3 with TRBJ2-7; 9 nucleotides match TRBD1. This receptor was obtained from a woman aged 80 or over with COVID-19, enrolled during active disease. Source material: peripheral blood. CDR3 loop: CATARGTGPYEQYF. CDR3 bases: TGTGCCACCGCTCGGGGGACAGGGCCCTACGAGCAGTACTTC.